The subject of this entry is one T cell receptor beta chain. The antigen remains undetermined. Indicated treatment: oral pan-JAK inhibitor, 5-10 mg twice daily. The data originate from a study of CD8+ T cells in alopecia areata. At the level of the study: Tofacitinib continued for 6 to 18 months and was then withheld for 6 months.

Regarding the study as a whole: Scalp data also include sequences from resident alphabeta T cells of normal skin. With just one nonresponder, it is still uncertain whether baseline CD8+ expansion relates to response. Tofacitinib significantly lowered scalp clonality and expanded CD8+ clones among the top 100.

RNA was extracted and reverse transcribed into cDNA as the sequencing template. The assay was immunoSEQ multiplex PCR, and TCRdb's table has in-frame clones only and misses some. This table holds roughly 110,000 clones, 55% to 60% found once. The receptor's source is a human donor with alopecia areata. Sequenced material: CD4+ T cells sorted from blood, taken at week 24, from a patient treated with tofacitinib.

CDR3 in DNA: TGTGCCAGCAGCCCCGGACTTCGCTATGGCTACACCTTC. Translation gives CASSPGLRYGYTF. The chain employs TRBV6-5 and TRBJ1-2; no firm D call. Germline CDR1 reads MNHEY; CDR2 reads SVGAGI. Trimming removed 6 bases at V and 4 bases at J, with 12 bases between. This CDR3 contains 13 residues.